Listed below are T cell receptor beta chains from one sample, sequenced in a study of cytomegalovirus exposure and HLA in healthy donors. Produced via immunoSEQ multiplex PCR; TCRdb's table is partial and in-frame only. In the table there are about 200,000 clones, about 82% of which are singletons. Sequencing input: PBMCs. The receptor source for this set is a man aged 25 to 40 in good health and CMV-seronegative. CDR3s include the opening cysteine and the closing phenylalanine or tryptophan. Fields, in order: V gene, D gene, J gene, clone size, CDR3 DNA, CDR3 protein. D genes are given only for firm matches. Clone size is shown for a subset of rows, as once, few, many or a class of expanded clone.

TRBV9,TRBD1,TRBJ1-6,.,TGTGCCAGCAGCCCCGGGGGGGGGACAGAAAATTCACCCCTCCACTTT,CASSPGGGTENSPLHF
TRBV7-9,TRBD1,TRBJ2-5,.,TGTGCCAGCAGCTACAGGGGGCGCGAACAAGAGACCCAGTACTTC,CASSYRGREQETQYF
TRBV19,.,TRBJ2-5,.,TGTGCCAGTGCCGCAGGCGGGACGGGGACCCAGTACTTC,CASAAGGTGTQYF
TRBV27,.,TRBJ1-1,.,TGTGCCAGCAGTTTATCGCGGAACACTGAAGCTTTCTTT,CASSLSRNTEAFF
TRBV18,TRBD1,TRBJ1-5,.,TGTGCCAGCTCACCAACAGGGGGAGCGTATAGCAATCAGCCCCAGCATTTT,CASSPTGGAYSNQPQHF
TRBV16,TRBD1,TRBJ2-7,few,TGTGCCAGCAGCCCGTTTCAAGGACAGGGGCCATACGAGCAGTACTTC,CASSPFQGQGPYEQYF
TRBV27,.,TRBJ1-6,.,TGTGCCAGCAGTTATATGCAGGGAAATTCACCCCTCCACTTT,CASSYMQGNSPLHF
TRBV5-1,TRBD1,TRBJ1-1,.,TGCGCCAGCAGAAGGACAGGGGGAGAGAACACTGAAGCTTTCTTT,CASRRTGGENTEAFF
TRBV6-5,.,TRBJ1-1,.,TGTGCCAGCAGATCCAGTCCTAGCTCTAGCGCTTTCTTT,CASRSSPSSSAFF
TRBV7-9,TRBD1,TRBJ2-3,few,TGTGCCAGCAGCATTCGACAGGGGAGTACAGATACGCAGTATTTT,CASSIRQGSTDTQYF
TRBV4-3,.,TRBJ2-5,.,TGCGCCAGCAGCCAAGATACGCGGGAGACCCAGTACTTC,CASSQDTRETQYF
TRBV19,.,TRBJ1-1,.,TGTGCCAGTAGTATGGTTTGGGACGCCCGAAGCGGGGCTTTCTTT,CASSMVWDARSGAFF
TRBV19,.,TRBJ1-5,.,TGTGCCAGTAGAGTAAGGGGGGGATATAGCAATCAGCCCCAGCATTTT,CASRVRGGYSNQPQHF
TRBV27,TRBD2,TRBJ2-2,.,TGTGCCAGCGGCTACCCAGGACTAGCGGGGCAGAACACCGGGGAGCTGTTTTTT,CASGYPGLAGQNTGELFF
TRBV4-1,TRBD1,TRBJ2-3,.,TGCGCCAGCAGCCAAGCTGGACAGGGTGGAGATACGCAGTATTTT,CASSQAGQGGDTQYF
TRBV7-3,TRBD1,TRBJ1-2,.,TGTGCCAGCAGCCCGGGACAGGGGAGCGGCTACACCTTC,CASSPGQGSGYTF
TRBV6-6,TRBD1,TRBJ1-1,few,TGTGCCAGCAGTAGACAGGGGGCTACTCCGAACACTGAAGCTTTCTTT,CASSRQGATPNTEAFF
TRBV11-2,.,TRBJ1-3,few,TGTGCCAGCAGTTCCAGTCGTTCCGGAAACACCATATATTTT,CASSSSRSGNTIYF